These 17 T cell receptor beta chains originate from one sample sequenced in a study of blood T cell repertoires in COVID-19. Clones were sequenced by immunoSEQ multiplex PCR, and TCRdb holds only the in-frame ones, with some missing. The sample contains tens of thousands of clones, around 84% of which appear only once. Sequencing was carried out using peripheral blood. The receptors stem from a man between 50 and 59 years old with active COVID-19.

The genes are TRBV19 and TRBJ2-1; 8 nucleotides match TRBD2. Germline V gene lookup returns CDR1 LNHDA and CDR2 SQIVND (reference sequence). The CDR3 contains 15 residues. V lost 3 bases to trimming and J lost 4 bases; unmatched junction nucleotides: 5. The CDR3: CASSIRSSGYNEQFF. The CDR3, as DNA: TGTGCCAGTAGTATCCGGTCTAGCGGGTACAATGAGCAGTTCTTC.

The chain combines TRBV5-6 with TRBJ2-7; D uncertain. CDR3 length: 13 residues. Germline V gene lookup returns CDR1 SGHDT and CDR2 YYEEEE. V lost 2 bases, J lost 0 bases, and 6 bases lay in between. Here the CDR3 DNA reads TGTGCCAGCAGCTTAGTTAGCTCCTACGAGCAGTACGTC. It translates to CASSLVSSYEQYV.

The V gene is TRBV2, the J gene TRBJ2-1; 10 bases match TRBD2. V was pared by 7 bases and J by 6 bases, with 6 bases of the junction left unmatched. CDR1 is SNHLY, CDR2 FYNNEI, per germline. This CDR3 has 14 residues. The CDR3 DNA reads as TGTGCCAGCATAAGTCTAGCGGGAGTCAATGAGCAGTTCTTC. Translated, it gives CASISLAGVNEQFF.

The chain is built from TRBV28 and TRBJ1-6; 8 nucleotides match TRBD1. The CDR3 is 14 residues long. J was trimmed by 5 bases and V by 4 bases; bases with no gene match: 1. Germline CDR1 is MDHEN and CDR2 is SYDVKM. CDR3 protein: CASSSTGDNSPLHF. CDR3 nucleotides: TGTGCCAGCAGTTCGACAGGGGATAATTCACCCCTCCACTTT.

This sequence joins TRBV30 and TRBJ2-1; TRBD2 aligns across 14 bases. CDR3 size: 16 residues. The germline CDR1 and CDR2 sequences are GTSNPN and SVGIG (reference sequence). V was clipped by 2 bases and J by 3 bases; unmatched bases: 3. CDR3 amino acids: CAWSPGLAGVYNEQFF. In DNA form, the CDR3 reads TGTGCCTGGAGTCCGGGACTAGCGGGAGTCTACAATGAGCAGTTCTTC.

This chain links TRBV29-1 with TRBJ1-3; D is perhaps TRBD1 (5 bases). The germline CDR1 and CDR2 sequences are SQVTM and ANQGSEA. Trimming pared 0 bases from V and 2 bases from J, leaving 11 bases between. This CDR3 region has 15 residues. This chain's CDR3 is CSVEELGRAGNTIYF. Written as DNA, the CDR3 is TGCAGCGTTGAAGAATTGGGCAGGGCTGGAAACACCATATATTTT. Drawing the rest from reference TRBV29-1 and TRBJ1-3, the complete variable domain is SAVISQKPSRDICQRGTSLTIQCQVDSQVTMMFWYRQQPGQSLTLIATANQGSEATYESGFVIDKFPISRPNLTFSTLTVSNMSPEDSSIYLCSVEELGRAGNTIYFGEGSWLTVV.

The CDR3 DNA sequence: TGTGCCAGCAACCTCCGGGACAGGGCTTTTGGGCAGGATACGCAGTATTTT. Translation: CASNLRDRAFGQDTQYF. This sequence joins TRBV19 and TRBJ2-3, with TRBD1 matching over 9 bases. CDR3 length: 17 amino acids. The V gene end was trimmed by 9 bases and the J gene end by 6 bases; junction bases not matched to a gene: 19. From germline, CDR1 is LNHDA and CDR2 SQIVND (reference sequence). Full variable domain (rest looked up from reference TRBV19 and TRBJ2-3): DGGITQSPKYLFRKEGQNVTLSCEQNLNHDAMYWYRQDPGQGLRLIYYSQIVNDFQKGDIAEGYSVSREKKESFPLTVTSAQKNPTAFYLCASNLRDRAFGQDTQYFGPGTRLTVL.

The chain combines TRBV5-1 with TRBJ1-3, with a possible D match to TRBD1 (6 bases). Germline V CDR1 and CDR2: SGHRS, YFSETQ. The CDR3 loop spans 16 amino acids. Trimming cost V 4 bases and J 4 bases, with 18 bases left between them. In DNA form, the CDR3 reads TGCGCCAGCAGCCCCGAGGGGGGGTCAAGAGGAAACACCATATATTTT. Translation: CASSPEGGSRGNTIYF.

The chain joins TRBV5-6 to TRBJ2-1, with D perhaps TRBD2 (6 bases). The CDR3 totals 19 residues. Germline assignment: CDR1 SGHDT and CDR2 YYEEEE. V lost 1 base and J lost 1, with 21 bases in between. The CDR3 DNA reads TGTGCCAGCAGCTTGCTGGGGGGACGATCCCGGGGGTCCTACAATGAGCAGTTCTTC. Protein sequence: CASSLLGGRSRGSYNEQFF.

The chain uses TRBV25-1 and TRBJ1-2; tentatively, D is TRBD1 (6 bases). This CDR3 spans 15 amino acids. Germline CDR1 is MGHDK and CDR2 is SYGVNS. Between the trimmed V and J ends, which lost 6 bases and 1 base, there was a span of 15 bases. The CDR3 region is CASRSPGHLNYGYTF. In nucleotides, the CDR3 is TGTGCCAGCAGAAGTCCGGGACACCTTAACTATGGCTACACCTTC.

The chain combines TRBV5-4 with TRBJ2-5; possible D gene TRBD2, 5 bases. V was clipped by 0 bases and J by 5 bases, with 14 bases between them. The CDR3 is made up of 15 amino acids. Germline V gene sequence: CDR1 SGHNT, CDR2 YYREEE (reference sequence). CDR3 nucleotides: TGTGCCAGCAGCTTGGCTCTGGGAGCCCGCGAGACCCAGTACTTC. Translated: CASSLALGARETQYF. The full variable domain, in which reference TRBV5-4 and TRBJ2-5 provide the parts outside the CDR3, is ETGVTQSPTHLIKTRGQQVTLRCSSQSGHNTVSWYQQALGQGPQFIFQYYREEENGRGNFPPRFSGLQFPNYSSELNVNALELDDSALYLCASSLALGARETQYFGPGTRLLVL.

This clone was observed a single time. CDR3 amino acids: CASSSIQTGTAFF. DNA of the CDR3: TGTGCCAGCAGTTCCATACAGACAGGGACAGCTTTCTTT. The chain uses TRBV28 and TRBJ1-1; TRBD1 agrees at 7 bases. J lost 10 bases, V lost 4 bases, and 9 bases had no gene match. Germline V gene sequence: CDR1 MDHEN, CDR2 SYDVKM. The CDR3 length is 13 residues.

CDR3 loop: CASRTGGRYEQYF. CDR3 nucleotides: TGTGCCAGCAGGACAGGGGGGAGATACGAGCAGTACTTC. The rearrangement links TRBV28 to TRBJ2-7; the match to TRBD1 covers 9 bases. The V gene end was trimmed by 6 bases and the J gene end by 4 bases; junction bases not matched to a gene: 4. Germline CDR1 reads MDHEN; CDR2 reads SYDVKM. The CDR3 sequence is 13 residues long. Full variable domain (remainder filled in from reference TRBV28 and TRBJ2-7): DVKVTQSSRYLVKRTGEKVFLECVQDMDHENMFWYRQDPGLGLRLIYFSYDVKMKEKGDIPEGYSVSREKKERFSLILESASTNQTSMYLCASRTGGRYEQYFGPGTRLTVT.

J is TRBJ2-1 and V is TRBV7-2; D gene uncertain. V lost 0 bases and J lost 2, with 8 bases in between. Germline V gene sequence: CDR1 SGHTA, CDR2 FQGNSA. This CDR3 comprises 15 residues. This chain's CDR3 is CASSLASPTYNEQFF. For the CDR3, the DNA is TGTGCCAGCAGCTTAGCATCCCCCACCTACAATGAGCAGTTCTTC.

This chain uses TRBV28 with TRBJ2-5, with 11 bases identical to TRBD2. The CDR3 contains 16 residues. CDR1 and CDR2 (germline): MDHEN, SYDVKM. Trimming at V came to 7 bases and at J to 0 bases, leaving 7 bases not matched to a gene. DNA of the CDR3: TGTGCCAGCACCGGGACTAGCGGATCTTACCAAGAGACCCAGTACTTC. This sequence encodes CASTGTSGSYQETQYF.

The chain employs TRBV6-4 and TRBJ2-7; TRBD1 matches at 12 bases. After removal of 7 bases from V and 5 bases from J, the junction contained 21 bases not matched to a gene. Germline assignment: CDR1 MRHNA and CDR2 SNTAGT. This CDR3 is built from 19 residues. CDR3 loop: CASTKAKDSRDRGRDEQYV. In DNA, the CDR3 is TGTGCCAGCACTAAAGCCAAGGACAGCCGGGACAGGGGGCGGGACGAGCAGTACGTC.

This chain links TRBV4-2 with TRBJ1-1; tentatively, D is TRBD1 (5 bases). Per germline, CDR1 LGHNA and CDR2 YNFKEQ. The CDR3 consists of 13 residues. Between the trimmed V and J ends, which lost 0 bases and 5 bases, there was a span of 7 bases. The CDR3, as DNA: TGTGCCAGCAGCCAAGACCGACAGACTGAAGCTTTCTTT. Encoded protein: CASSQDRQTEAFF.